Listed here is a single T cell receptor beta chain. Its antigen remains unknown. The sample originates from a study of T-cell memory formation after mild COVID-19. Study-level background: TCR clusters were mostly donor specific. Study observations and caveats: Detection of some responders pre-infection suggested pre-existing cross-reactive memory T cells participated.

TCRdb analysed the 5' RACE reads with MiXCR anew, one entry per CDR3 protein. The sample contains 250,000 to 350,000 distinct CDR3 sequences, roughly a fifth of which appear only once. The germline V gene encodes CDR1 MNHEY and CDR2 SVGEGT. Trimming shortened V by 6 bases and J by 0 bases, and 8 bases separated the two germline ends. The CDR3 spans 14 residues. The chain couples TRBV6-2 or TRBV6-3 to TRBJ2-2; a weak D match, TRBD1 (5 bases). The clonotype was recovered from a young man who had mild COVID-19 (a few samples of this study predate the infection). Cell type and time point are not known. Input material: PBMCs or a T cell subset sorted from them (not recorded which). The CDR3 DNA follows: TGTGCCAGCAGGCACAGGTCGAACACCGGGGAGCTGTTTTTT. Its translation: CASRHRSNTGELFF.